These T cell receptor beta chains were read from a single sample in a study of T cells after yellow fever vaccination. Each CDR3 protein is one row after TCRdb ran MiXCR on the 5' RACE reads. This table holds over 200,000 distinct CDR3 sequences, 6% to 8% found once. The sequenced sample was CD4+ T cells sorted from PBMCs, obtained on the day of the yellow fever booster vaccination. All receptors derive from a man younger than 40 who received the YFV17D yellow fever vaccine. CDR3s include the opening cysteine and the closing phenylalanine or tryptophan. A D gene is named only where the DNA matches it firmly. Clone size is shown for a subset of rows, as once, few, many or a class of expanded clone.

J | size | V | D | length | DNA | CDR3
TRBJ1-5 | many | TRBV7-2 | - | 15 | TGTGCCAGCAGCTTAGGGACAGTTAGCAATCAGCCCCAGCATTTT | CASSLGTVSNQPQHF
TRBJ1-2 | many | TRBV20-1 | - | 11 | TGCAGTGCTAGGCGATCTTATGGCTACACCTTC | CSARRSYGYTF
TRBJ2-1 | - | TRBV3-1 | TRBD2 | 15 | TGTGCCAGCAGCCAAGTCGCGGGAGGGCCATATGAGCAGTTCTTC | CASSQVAGGPYEQFF
TRBJ2-4 | many | TRBV5-1 | - | 13 | TGCGCCAGCAGCGCGGGACCTCGAAACATTCAGTACTTC | CASSAGPRNIQYF
TRBJ2-1 | few | TRBV5-1 | TRBD1 | 15 | TGCGCCAGCAGCCCGGACAGGACCTCCGGCATAGAGCAGTTCTTC | CASSPDRTSGIEQFF
TRBJ2-1 | many | TRBV5-1 | - | 16 | TGCGCCAGCAGCTTGCACGGACAGAACTCCTACAATGAGCAGTTCTTC | CASSLHGQNSYNEQFF
TRBJ1-1 | - | TRBV12-3/TRBV12-4 | - | 14 | TGTGCCAGCAGTTTAGCAGTCATGAACACTGAAGCTTTCTTT | CASSLAVMNTEAFF
TRBJ2-7 | few | TRBV7-2 | - | 13 | TGTGCCAGCAGGACTTTTAGCTCCTACGAGCAGTACTTC | CASRTFSSYEQYF
TRBJ1-4 | - | TRBV4-2 | - | 13 | TGTGCCAGCAGCCAAGGGAAAGAGGGGACATTCTTTTTT | CASSQGKEGTFFF
TRBJ2-5 | - | TRBV20-1 | TRBD2 | 15 | TGCAGTGCTAGAGTTGTAGCGGGTAGTCACCGGACCCAGTACTTC | CSARVVAGSHRTQYF
TRBJ2-1 | - | TRBV29-1 | TRBD2 | 15 | TGCAGCGTTAAGCGGGAGTTTTGGGGGGGCAATGAGCAGTTCTTC | CSVKREFWGGNEQFF
TRBJ1-1 | many | TRBV29-1 | - | 12 | TGCAGCGTAGGACAGACGAACACTGAAGCTTTCTTT | CSVGQTNTEAFF
TRBJ2-2 | - | TRBV7-3 | - | 13 | TGTGCCAGCAGCACTCTAAGTAGTGGGGAGCTGTTTTTT | CASSTLSSGELFF
TRBJ2-5 | few | TRBV30 | TRBD2 | 13 | TGTGCCTGGAGTTGGACTAGGAGAGAGACCCAGTACTTC | CAWSWTRRETQYF
TRBJ2-2 | - | TRBV11-2 | TRBD2 | 15 | TGTGCCAGCAGCTTAGTCGCTAGCGGGAGGCGGGAGCTGTTTTTT | CASSLVASGRRELFF
TRBJ2-7 | many | TRBV28 | TRBD1 | 13 | TGTGCCAGCAGTTTACCCGGGACAGAAGGGCAGTACTTC | CASSLPGTEGQYF
TRBJ2-1 | many | TRBV18 | TRBD1 | 15 | TGTGCCAGCTCACAGGACAGGGGATCCTACAATGAGCAGTTCTTC | CASSQDRGSYNEQFF
TRBJ2-5 | many | TRBV5-6 | - | 16 | TGTGCCAGCAGCTTTAAAGCCAAGCGTGGGATGGAGACCCAGTACTTC | CASSFKAKRGMETQYF
TRBJ1-1 | - | TRBV7-4 | - | 17 | TGTGCCAGCAGGTTTCCGACAGGCTCCTTTTTGAACACTGAAGCTTTCTTT | CASRFPTGSFLNTEAFF
TRBJ2-5 | few | TRBV7-2 | - | 14 | TGTGCCAGCAGTCCTCGCTGGGATATGGAGACCCAGTACTTC | CASSPRWDMETQYF
TRBJ2-3 | many | TRBV10-2 | TRBD2 | 15 | TGCGCCAGCAGACTAGCGACTAGGGGCACAGATACGCAGTATTTT | CASRLATRGTDTQYF
TRBJ1-1 | few | TRBV4-3 | - | 16 | TGCGCCAGCAGCCCGACTGAGGGTACTTGGGGGGGAGAAGCTTTCTTT | CASSPTEGTWGGEAFF
TRBJ2-7 | few | TRBV6-5 | TRBD2 | 18 | TGTGCCAGCAGTTACTTGAGGACTAGCGGGAGGTATTCCTACGAGCAGTACTTC | CASSYLRTSGRYSYEQYF
TRBJ2-3 | - | TRBV6-2/TRBV6-3 | TRBD2 | 14 | TGTGCCAGCAGGGGACTACTTGCCTCAGATACGCAGTATTTT | CASRGLLASDTQYF
TRBJ2-1 | many | TRBV4-2 | - | 16 | TGTGCCAGCAGCCATCAGGGGGGCGGGAGTGTCAATGAGCAGTTCTTC | CASSHQGGGSVNEQFF
TRBJ2-7 | many | TRBV6-2/TRBV6-3 | - | 15 | TGTGCCAGCAGTTACGCCTCAACAGGAATCTCCGAGCAGTACTTC | CASSYASTGISEQYF
TRBJ2-3 | - | TRBV20-1 | - | 15 | TGCAGTGCCAGGGGGGGCGGGAGCATTGCAGATACGCAGTATTTT | CSARGGGSIADTQYF
TRBJ1-5 | - | TRBV25-1 | TRBD1 | 14 | TGTGCCAGCAGTCAGACAGGGGTCGGACAGCCCCAGCATTTT | CASSQTGVGQPQHF
TRBJ2-1 | many | TRBV2 | - | 16 | TGTGCCAGCAGTCCTGCGGGGACCCGAACCTACAATGAGCAGTTCTTC | CASSPAGTRTYNEQFF
TRBJ2-7 | few | TRBV20-1 | TRBD2 | 16 | TGCAGTGCGCCCGGGACTAGCGGGGTCTTATCCTACGAGCAGTACTTC | CSAPGTSGVLSYEQYF
TRBJ2-7 | many | TRBV12-3/TRBV12-4 | - | 12 | TGTGCCAGCGGCTTCGGGGGTATCGAGCAGTACTTC | CASGFGGIEQYF
TRBJ1-6 | - | TRBV7-8 | - | 14 | TGTGCCAGCAGTCGTGGCTCCCCCAATTCACCCCTCCACTTT | CASSRGSPNSPLHF
TRBJ2-5 | - | TRBV2 | - | 12 | TGTGCCAGCAGTGCCGCCCAAGAGACCCAGTACTTC | CASSAAQETQYF
TRBJ2-7 | many | TRBV7-2 | TRBD2 | 15 | TGTGCCAGCAGCTCAGAGCGGGAGTTATCGTGGGAGCAGTACTTC | CASSSERELSWEQYF
TRBJ1-1 | - | TRBV7-2 | - | 15 | TGTGCCAGCAGCATTGGACAATGGGACCCCACTGAAGCTTTCTTT | CASSIGQWDPTEAFF
TRBJ1-6 | few | TRBV12-3/TRBV12-4 | - | 13 | TGTGCCAGCAGTGGGGATGGCCTTTCACCCCTCCACTTT | CASSGDGLSPLHF
TRBJ1-2 | - | TRBV5-4 | - | 15 | TGTGCCAGCAGCCTCCAGGAGGGAGTTAACTATGGCTACACCTTC | CASSLQEGVNYGYTF
TRBJ2-7 | - | TRBV5-4 | - | 12 | TGTGCCAGCAGCTTGGAGGCGGGCGAGCAGTACTTC | CASSLEAGEQYF
TRBJ2-1 | many | TRBV7-2 | - | 16 | TGTGCCAGCAGCTTTTTCCCCTCTGGAAACCTCGATGAGCAGTTCTTC | CASSFFPSGNLDEQFF
TRBJ2-7 | few | TRBV6-1 | - | 16 | TGTGCCAGCAGTGAAGCGATAGGAAAACGTTCATACGAGCAGTACTTC | CASSEAIGKRSYEQYF
TRBJ2-3 | - | TRBV10-3 | - | 12 | TGTGCCATCAGTGACCCCACAGATACGCAGTATTTT | CAISDPTDTQYF
TRBJ2-3 | - | TRBV10-3 | - | 16 | TGTGCCATCAGTGAAGATTCCCTTTCCCCCACAGATACGCAGTATTTT | CAISEDSLSPTDTQYF
TRBJ2-7 | few | TRBV7-2 | - | 14 | TGTGCCAGCAGCTTAGTTCAAGGCCACTACGAGCAGTACTTC | CASSLVQGHYEQYF
TRBJ2-7 | many | TRBV6-2/TRBV6-3 | - | 12 | TGTGCCAGCAGTTACACGAATTACGAGCAGTACTTC | CASSYTNYEQYF
TRBJ2-3 | few | TRBV15 | - | 12 | TGTGCCACCAGCAAAGTTACAGATACGCAGTATTTT | CATSKVTDTQYF
TRBJ2-5 | - | TRBV12-3/TRBV12-4 | - | 14 | TGTGCCAGCAGTTTAGCGGGAGTCGAAGAGACCCAGTACTTC | CASSLAGVEETQYF
TRBJ2-1 | - | TRBV15 | TRBD1 | 16 | TGTGCCACCAGCAGAGAACGGGACAGCTCCTACAATGAGCAGTTCTTC | CATSRERDSSYNEQFF
TRBJ2-1 | - | TRBV20-1 | TRBD2 | 14 | TGCAGTGCAGGGAGGAGCGGGAGTTACAATGAGCAGTTCTTC | CSAGRSGSYNEQFF
TRBJ1-2 | - | TRBV30 | - | 14 | TGTGCCTGGAGTCCCCTTGGACGCGGAGATGGCTACACCTTC | CAWSPLGRGDGYTF
TRBJ1-1 | few | TRBV10-3 | - | 13 | TGTGCCATCAAGGGGCAGGAGAACACTGAAGCTTTCTTT | CAIKGQENTEAFF
TRBJ2-7 | many | TRBV7-8 | - | 15 | TGTGCCAGCAGCCCCGGGACTCCTGGAGTCCACGAGCAGTACTTC | CASSPGTPGVHEQYF
TRBJ2-1 | few | TRBV11-1 | - | 14 | TGTGCCAGCAGCTTAGCGTCGGAGTACAATGAGCAGTTCTTC | CASSLASEYNEQFF
TRBJ2-7 | - | TRBV20-1 | TRBD2 | 16 | TGCAGTGCTAGAGGACCGACCGGGACTAGTCGACACGAGCAGTACTTC | CSARGPTGTSRHEQYF
TRBJ1-4 | - | TRBV5-6 | TRBD1 | 15 | TGTGCCGGCAGTAAAGGGGACAGGGATGATGAAAAACTGTTTTTT | CAGSKGDRDDEKLFF
TRBJ2-3 | many | TRBV14 | TRBD1 | 16 | TGTGCCAGCAGCCAAGGAGGGACAGGCACCGCAGATACGCAGTATTTT | CASSQGGTGTADTQYF
TRBJ2-3 | few | TRBV15 | - | 14 | TGTGCCACCAGCCCAGCTGGCGGGACAGATACGCAGTATTTT | CATSPAGGTDTQYF
TRBJ1-1 | few | TRBV7-3 | - | 13 | TGTGCCAGCAGCTCGCAGGGGCACACTGAAGCTTTCTTT | CASSSQGHTEAFF
TRBJ2-7 | - | TRBV18 | TRBD2 | 13 | TGTGCCAGCTCATCGACTAGCAGTTACGAGCAGTACTTC | CASSSTSSYEQYF
TRBJ2-1 | few | TRBV30 | TRBD2 | 16 | TGTGCCTGGGTCAGGGGGAGCGGGAGGGCCCACAATGAGCAGTTCTTC | CAWVRGSGRAHNEQFF
TRBJ2-5 | - | TRBV27 | TRBD1 | 14 | TGTGCCAGCAGTTGGGACAGTCGTGAAGAGACCCAGTACTTC | CASSWDSREETQYF